Shown below are 25 T cell receptor beta chains from a single sample sequenced in a study of blood T cell repertoires in COVID-19. The repertoire was sequenced with immunoSEQ multiplex PCR; TCRdb's copy has only in-frame clones and lacks some. This table holds some 330,000 clones, roughly 90% found once. The sample was PBMCs or T cells enriched from blood (not recorded which). The receptors shown here come from a woman younger than 45 who had recovered from COVID-19.

This chain links TRBV10-2 with TRBJ2-1, with 10 bases matching TRBD2. This CDR3 region has 17 residues. CDR1 and CDR2 (germline): WSHSY, SAAADI. V trimming: 4 bases; J trimming: 0 bases; junction bases outside the gene matches: 6. The CDR3 DNA reads as TGCGCCAGCAGTGTTTTACTAGCGGGGAGCTCCTACAATGAGCAGTTCTTC. Amino acid sequence: CASSVLLAGSSYNEQFF.

The chain joins TRBV5-6 to TRBJ1-4; 7 bases align to TRBD1. Trimming cost V 1 base and J 8 bases; bases outside gene matches: 14. The CDR3 loop spans 17 amino acids. The germline gives CDR1 SGHDT, CDR2 YYEEEE. The CDR3 DNA sequence: TGTGCCAGCAGCTTGCAGGGACAGAGCCTTATGGGCGAAAAACTGTTTTTT. Its translation: CASSLQGQSLMGEKLFF.

This chain connects TRBV5-1 to TRBJ2-1, with 7 bases fitting TRBD2. The CDR3 is 15 amino acids. The germline gives CDR1 SGHRS, CDR2 YFSETQ. V trimming: 0 bases; J trimming: 7 bases; junction bases outside the gene matches: 7. Written as DNA, the CDR3 is TGCGCCAGCAGCTTGGGCAGCGGGAAGAAGAATGAGCAGTTCTTC. Amino acids: CASSLGSGKKNEQFF.

This chain joins TRBV6-5 and TRBJ1-3; D is unresolved. CDR1 and CDR2 from the germline V gene are MNHEY and SVGAGI. V lost 6 bases, J lost 4 bases, and 13 bases lay in between. This CDR3 contains 14 residues. The CDR3 nucleotides read TGTGCCAGCAGCGGAAGCAGGATCGGAAACACCATATATTTT. Amino acids: CASSGSRIGNTIYF.

This chain uses TRBV11-3 with TRBJ2-7; D gene ambiguous. The V gene's germline CDR1 is SGHNT and CDR2 YENEEA. Trimming pared 2 bases from V and 2 bases from J, leaving 7 bases between. This CDR3 is 13 amino acids long. The CDR3 coding sequence is TGTGCCAGCAGCTTAACAGCTGCCTACGAGCAGTACTTC. It codes for CASSLTAAYEQYF.

This clone was detected only a few times. This rearrangement joins TRBV7-3 to TRBJ2-2; D perhaps matches TRBD2 (5 bases). The CDR3 has 13 residues. Germline values: CDR1 SGHTA, CDR2 FQGTGA. V dropped 8 bases and J dropped 5 bases, with 12 bases sitting between them. CDR3 sequence reads: CASEVPGTGELFF. CDR3 nucleotides: TGTGCCAGCGAAGTGCCGGGGACCGGGGAGCTGTTTTTT.

The rearrangement uses TRBV5-1 and TRBJ1-6; possible D gene TRBD1, 5 bases. Germline V gene sequence: CDR1 SGHRS, CDR2 YFSETQ. The CDR3 has 15 amino acids. The V end lost 4 bases, the J end lost 9 bases, and 17 bases lay between the germline ends. The CDR3 DNA reads as TGCGCCAGCAGCCGGGGCGGAGGGTCTATTTCACCCCTCCACTTT. Translating gives CASSRGGGSISPLHF.

V is TRBV5-1 and J is TRBJ2-1; the match to TRBD2 covers 12 bases. Germline CDR1 and CDR2: SGHRS and YFSETQ. The V segment lost 1 base and the J segment 6 bases; nucleotides outside the gene matches: 5. The CDR3 has 16 amino acids. CDR3 sequence: CASSLMATSGGNEQFF. CDR3 bases: TGCGCCAGCAGCTTGATGGCGACTAGCGGGGGCAATGAGCAGTTCTTC.

V gene TRBV19 combines with J gene TRBJ2-1, with D possibly being TRBD1 (6 bases). With 2 bases removed from V and 4 bases from J, the gap between germline ends came to 9 bases. This CDR3 has 14 amino acids. In germline, CDR1 is LNHDA, CDR2 SQIVND (reference sequence). CDR3 in DNA: TGTGCCAGTAGTATACTGGGGGCATACAATGAGCAGTTCTTC. This sequence encodes CASSILGAYNEQFF.

This clone appeared once. The chain recombines TRBV7-3 with TRBJ2-1, with TRBD2 matching 9 bases. This CDR3 has 15 residues. The V and J ends lost 1 base and 9 bases, in that order; junction bases with no gene match: 7. Germline V gives CDR1 SGHTA, CDR2 FQGTGA. The DNA for the CDR3 is TGTGCCAGCAGCTTAAGGGGCGGGAGGGCCGGTGAGCAGTTCTTC. This sequence encodes CASSLRGGRAGEQFF. Using reference TRBV7-3 and TRBJ2-1 for the parts outside the CDR3, the full variable domain is GAGVSQTPSNKVTEKGKYVELRCDPISGHTALYWYRQSLGQGPEFLIYFQGTGAADDSGLPNDRFFAVRPEGSVSTLKIQRTERGDSAVYLCASSLRGGRAGEQFFGPGTRLTVL.

J is TRBJ1-2 and V is TRBV4-2; D is perhaps TRBD1 (6 bases). Per germline, CDR1 LGHNA and CDR2 YNFKEQ. The CDR3 has 16 amino acids. Trimming took off 0 bases at V and 4 bases at J, with 15 bases between the two ends. The CDR3: CASSQDPAGETYGYTF. The CDR3 bases are TGTGCCAGCAGCCAAGATCCAGCAGGGGAGACCTATGGCTACACCTTC.

The genes are TRBV28 and TRBJ1-5; D is possibly TRBD1 (6 bases). The CDR3 loop spans 16 amino acids. Germline V CDR1 and CDR2: MDHEN, SYDVKM. With 2 bases removed from V and 3 bases from J, the gap between germline ends came to 14 bases. CDR3 DNA sequence: TGTGCCAGCAGTTTAGGATGGGACACTTTCAATCAGCCCCAGCATTTT. Translation: CASSLGWDTFNQPQHF.

The genes are TRBV5-1 and TRBJ2-7; the match to TRBD2 covers 7 bases. After removal of 0 bases from V and 3 bases from J, the junction contained 9 bases not matched to a gene. CDR1 is SGHRS, CDR2 YFSETQ, per germline. The CDR3 runs to 16 residues. CDR3 loop: CASSLGSRESFYEQYF. The CDR3 DNA follows: TGCGCCAGCAGCTTGGGCTCGCGGGAGTCGTTCTACGAGCAGTACTTC.

The rearrangement uses TRBV28 and TRBJ2-1, with 8 positions matching TRBD1. CDR3 length: 15 amino acids. J lost 8 bases, V lost 2 bases, and 8 bases had no gene match. Germline V gives CDR1 MDHEN, CDR2 SYDVKM. The CDR3 region has the DNA TGTGCCAGCAGTTTAAATCGAGTGACAGGGGATGAGCAGTTCTTC. Its translation: CASSLNRVTGDEQFF.

The chain joins TRBV6-5 to TRBJ2-5; TRBD2 is a possible D gene (6 bases). Germline lookup yields CDR1 MNHEY and CDR2 SVGAGI. V was clipped by 6 bases and J by 1 base, with 12 bases between them. The CDR3 consists of 14 residues. The CDR3 DNA is TGTGCCAGCAGCCGCAGACTAGTCCAAGAGACCCAGTACTTC. It translates to CASSRRLVQETQYF.

This chain links TRBV6-5 with TRBJ1-5, with 8 bases that match TRBD1. V was clipped by 5 bases and J by 7 bases; unmatched bases: 10. Germline V gene sequence: CDR1 MNHEY, CDR2 SVGAGI. The CDR3 consists of 15 residues. CDR3 DNA: TGTGCCAGCAGTCCCCGCGGACAGGGAATACAGCCCCAGCATTTT. Amino acids: CASSPRGQGIQPQHF.

This chain uses TRBV15 with TRBJ1-1; possible D gene TRBD1, 5 bases. CDR1 and CDR2 (germline): LNHNV, YYDKDF (reference sequence). The CDR3 length is 16 residues. V lost 0 bases and J lost 1, with 12 bases in between. CDR3 sequence: CATSRDRVGANTEAFF. CDR3 coding DNA: TGTGCCACCAGCAGAGATCGGGTAGGGGCGAACACTGAAGCTTTCTTT. Looking up the rest from reference TRBV15 and TRBJ1-1 gives the full variable domain: DAMVIQNPRYQVTQFGKPVTLSCSQTLNHNVMYWYQQKSSQAPKLLFHYYDKDFNNEADTPDNFQSRRPNTSFCFLDIRSPGLGDTAMYLCATSRDRVGANTEAFFGQGTRLTVV.

This chain connects TRBV20-1 to TRBJ1-1; 9 nucleotides match TRBD1. The CDR3 is made up of 11 amino acids. Germline CDR1 DFQATT, CDR2 SNEGSKA (reference sequence). V shed 3 bases, J shed 11 bases, and the junction held 4 bases outside the gene matches. CDR3 region: CSASRTGAAFF. CDR3 sequence (DNA): TGCAGTGCTAGCAGGACAGGGGCGGCTTTCTTT.

The chain combines TRBV30 with TRBJ2-1, with 9 bases that match TRBD1. The trim removed 3 bases at V and 10 bases at J, leaving 7 bases unmatched. CDR1 GTSNPN and CDR2 SVGIG come from the germline V gene (reference sequence). CDR3 length: 13 residues. The CDR3 here is CAWRDRGLGEQFF. The CDR3 nucleotides are TGTGCCTGGAGGGACAGGGGCTTAGGGGAGCAGTTCTTC.

The chain is built from TRBV9 and TRBJ2-4; perhaps TRBD2 as D (5 bases). This CDR3 has 14 residues. Trimming left V 4 bases short and J 8 bases short, with 16 bases between. From germline, CDR1 is SGDLS and CDR2 YYNGEE. In DNA, the CDR3 is TGTGCCAGCAGCCAACGTAGCGTTGGGGACATTCAGTACTTC. Protein: CASSQRSVGDIQYF.

Here the CDR3 reads CASSYSAPGYNEQFF. The CDR3 coding sequence is TGTGCCAGCAGTTACTCGGCCCCAGGGTACAATGAGCAGTTCTTC. The chain links TRBV6-5 to TRBJ2-1; TRBD1 might be the D (5 bases). The CDR3 sequence is 15 residues long. Trimming cost V 0 bases and J 4 bases, with 10 bases left between them. Germline values: CDR1 MNHEY, CDR2 SVGAGI.

CDR3 DNA: TGTGCCATTGGGACAGGCAACACCGGGGAGCTGTTTTTT. Translating it yields CAIGTGNTGELFF. V usage is TRBV10-3 and J usage is TRBJ2-2; 8 bases map to TRBD1. The J segment lost 2 bases and the V segment lost 9 bases, leaving 2 bases of the junction unmatched. Germline V CDR1 and CDR2: ENHRY, SYGVKD. This CDR3 comprises 13 residues.

The rearrangement links TRBV30 to TRBJ2-3; D ambiguous. Looked up from germline, CDR1 is GTSNPN and CDR2 is SVGIG (reference sequence). The germline V and J ends were trimmed by 3 bases and 6 bases, with 13 bases remaining between them. CDR3 size: 13 residues. The CDR3 sequence is CAWRNWAGDTQYF. The CDR3 nucleotides read TGTGCCTGGAGGAATTGGGCTGGGGATACGCAGTATTTT.

The chain couples TRBV7-9 to TRBJ2-2, with D maybe TRBD1 (6 bases). This CDR3 is built from 13 residues. V shed 6 bases and J shed 5 bases, with 10 bases lying between them. Germline CDR1 and CDR2: SEHNR and FQNEAQ (reference sequence). The CDR3 here is CASSLQGTGELFF. The CDR3 nucleotides read TGTGCCAGCAGTTTACAGGGTACCGGGGAGCTGTTTTTT.

The V and J genes are TRBV27 and TRBJ1-4; 9 nucleotides agree with TRBD1. The V segment lost 5 bases and the J segment 4 bases; nucleotides outside the gene matches: 8. The CDR3 is 16 amino acids. Germline V gives CDR1 MNHEY, CDR2 SMNVEV (reference sequence). CDR3 nucleotides: TGTGCCAGCAGTCGTCGACAGGGGGGACTTAATGAAAAACTGTTTTTT. Amino acid sequence: CASSRRQGGLNEKLFF.